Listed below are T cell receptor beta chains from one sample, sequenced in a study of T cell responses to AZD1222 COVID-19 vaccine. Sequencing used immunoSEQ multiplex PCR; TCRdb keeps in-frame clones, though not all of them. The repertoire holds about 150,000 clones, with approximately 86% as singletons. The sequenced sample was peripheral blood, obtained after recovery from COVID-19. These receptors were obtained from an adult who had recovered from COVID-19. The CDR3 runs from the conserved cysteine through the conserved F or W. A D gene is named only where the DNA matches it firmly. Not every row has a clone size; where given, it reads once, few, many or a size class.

CDR3aa: CASSPDRTNTEAFF
CDR3nt: TGTGCCAGCTCACCTGACAGGACGAACACTGAAGCTTTCTTT
abundance: .
v_gene: TRBV18
j_gene: TRBJ1-1
len: 14
d_gene: .

CDR3aa: CASTDRQGEGQPQHF
CDR3nt: TGTGCCAGCACCGACCGACAGGGTGAAGGTCAGCCCCAGCATTTT
abundance: .
v_gene: TRBV6-5
j_gene: TRBJ1-5
len: 15
d_gene: TRBD1

CDR3aa: CASSQDLGNTEAFF
CDR3nt: TGTGCCAGCAGCCAAGATCTTGGTAACACTGAAGCTTTCTTT
abundance: .
v_gene: TRBV3-1/TRBV3-2
j_gene: TRBJ1-1
len: 14
d_gene: .

CDR3aa: CASSLLVGTYEQYF
CDR3nt: TGTGCCAGCAGTTTATTGGTGGGAACCTACGAGCAGTACTTC
abundance: .
v_gene: TRBV28
j_gene: TRBJ2-7
len: 14
d_gene: .

CDR3aa: CASSLTTGMGETQYF
CDR3nt: TGTGCCAGCAGCTTAACAACAGGGATGGGGGAGACCCAGTACTTC
abundance: .
v_gene: TRBV7-3
j_gene: TRBJ2-5
len: 15
d_gene: .

CDR3aa: CASSYRTNTEAFF
CDR3nt: TGTGCCAGCAGTTACAGGACCAACACTGAAGCTTTCTTT
abundance: .
v_gene: TRBV6-2/TRBV6-3
j_gene: TRBJ1-1
len: 13
d_gene: .

CDR3aa: CSVVRQHTEAFF
CDR3nt: TGCAGCGTTGTAAGACAGCACACTGAAGCTTTCTTT
abundance: .
v_gene: TRBV29-1
j_gene: TRBJ1-1
len: 12
d_gene: .

CDR3aa: CASSSDRSGYNEQFF
CDR3nt: TGTGCCAGCAGTTCGGACAGGTCGGGCTACAATGAGCAGTTCTTC
abundance: once
v_gene: TRBV27
j_gene: TRBJ2-1
len: 15
d_gene: TRBD1

CDR3aa: CASSYTGEDSPLHF
CDR3nt: TGTGCCAGCAGTTACACAGGGGAGGATTCACCCCTCCACTTT
abundance: .
v_gene: TRBV2
j_gene: TRBJ1-6
len: 14
d_gene: TRBD1

CDR3aa: CASSPSGEWNQPQHF
CDR3nt: TGTGCCAGCAGCCCCTCAGGGGAATGGAATCAGCCCCAGCATTTT
abundance: .
v_gene: TRBV9
j_gene: TRBJ1-5
len: 15
d_gene: .

CDR3aa: CASSAQWGGELFF
CDR3nt: TGCGCCAGCAGCGCGCAATGGGGTGGAGAACTGTTTTTT
abundance: .
v_gene: TRBV5-1
j_gene: TRBJ1-4
len: 13
d_gene: .

CDR3aa: CSASVLGQPSYTF
CDR3nt: TGCAGTGCTAGTGTCCTTGGACAGCCTAGCTACACCTTC
abundance: .
v_gene: TRBV20-1
j_gene: TRBJ1-2
len: 13
d_gene: .

CDR3aa: CASSSQGWYGYTF
CDR3nt: TGTGCCAGCAGTTCACAGGGGTGGTATGGCTACACCTTC
abundance: .
v_gene: TRBV28
j_gene: TRBJ1-2
len: 13
d_gene: TRBD1

CDR3aa: CASSLGGRQGRNTEAFF
CDR3nt: TGTGCCAGCAGCTTAGGGGGCCGACAGGGGCGGAACACTGAAGCTTTCTTT
abundance: few
v_gene: TRBV11-2
j_gene: TRBJ1-1
len: 17
d_gene: TRBD1

CDR3aa: CASSTRKGQGNYGYTF
CDR3nt: TGTGCCAGCTCTACTCGAAAAGGACAGGGGAACTATGGCTACACCTTC
abundance: once
v_gene: TRBV18
j_gene: TRBJ1-2
len: 16
d_gene: TRBD1

CDR3aa: CSVESGGDEKLFF
CDR3nt: TGCAGCGTTGAATCCGGGGGCGATGAAAAACTGTTTTTT
abundance: .
v_gene: TRBV29-1
j_gene: TRBJ1-4
len: 13
d_gene: .

CDR3aa: CASSPGAGVGANVLTF
CDR3nt: TGTGCCAGTAGTCCTGGGGCAGGGGTGGGGGCCAACGTCCTGACTTTC
abundance: .
v_gene: TRBV19
j_gene: TRBJ2-6
len: 16
d_gene: .

CDR3aa: CASSWGGRLSYEQYF
CDR3nt: TGTGCCAGCAGCTGGGGAGGGAGGCTCTCCTACGAGCAGTACTTC
abundance: .
v_gene: TRBV5-6
j_gene: TRBJ2-7
len: 15
d_gene: TRBD2

CDR3aa: CASRDTYEQYF
CDR3nt: TGTGCCAGCAGAGACACCTACGAGCAGTACTTC
abundance: .
v_gene: TRBV27
j_gene: TRBJ2-7
len: 11
d_gene: .

CDR3aa: CASSLRAHYGYTF
CDR3nt: TGTGCCAGCAGTCTCCGAGCCCACTATGGCTACACCTTC
abundance: .
v_gene: TRBV6-2/TRBV6-3
j_gene: TRBJ1-2
len: 13
d_gene: .

CDR3aa: CASSQSRGACDTEAFF
CDR3nt: TGCGCCAGCAGTCAATCGCGGGGGGCCTGCGACACTGAAGCTTTCTTT
abundance: .
v_gene: TRBV23-1
j_gene: TRBJ1-1
len: 16
d_gene: .

CDR3aa: CAISDNSLDEQYF
CDR3nt: TGTGCCATCAGTGATAACAGCCTGGACGAGCAGTACTTC
abundance: .
v_gene: TRBV10-3
j_gene: TRBJ2-7
len: 13
d_gene: .

CDR3aa: CASSLAVNEQFF
CDR3nt: TGTGCCAGCAGTCTAGCGGTCAATGAGCAGTTCTTC
abundance: .
v_gene: TRBV25-1
j_gene: TRBJ2-1
len: 12
d_gene: TRBD2

CDR3aa: CAISAQGAEGETQYF
CDR3nt: TGTGCCATCAGTGCGCAGGGGGCAGAAGGAGAGACCCAGTACTTC
abundance: .
v_gene: TRBV10-3
j_gene: TRBJ2-5
len: 15
d_gene: TRBD1

CDR3aa: CASSTGWAISDYGYTF
CDR3nt: TGTGCCAGTAGTACCGGTTGGGCAATTTCCGACTATGGCTACACCTTC
abundance: .
v_gene: TRBV19
j_gene: TRBJ1-2
len: 16
d_gene: .

CDR3aa: CASSQDLAGGLLEDEQYF
CDR3nt: TGCGCCAGCAGCCAGGATCTGGCAGGGGGCCTACTCGAGGACGAGCAGTACTTC
abundance: .
v_gene: TRBV4-3
j_gene: TRBJ2-7
len: 18
d_gene: TRBD1

CDR3aa: CATRRQNTEAFF
CDR3nt: TGTGCCACCCGACGGCAGAACACTGAAGCTTTCTTT
abundance: .
v_gene: TRBV6-5
j_gene: TRBJ1-1
len: 12
d_gene: .

CDR3aa: CASSSGLAGGHSYEQYF
CDR3nt: TGCGCCAGCAGCTCGGGACTAGCGGGGGGGCACTCCTACGAGCAGTACTTC
abundance: .
v_gene: TRBV5-1
j_gene: TRBJ2-7
len: 17
d_gene: TRBD2

CDR3aa: CASSPRSPDTQYF
CDR3nt: TGTGCCAGCAGTCCCCGGAGCCCAGATACGCAGTATTTT
abundance: .
v_gene: TRBV28
j_gene: TRBJ2-3
len: 13
d_gene: .

CDR3aa: CASSQDRNYEQYF
CDR3nt: TGTGCCAGCAGCCAAGATCGAAACTACGAGCAGTACTTC
abundance: .
v_gene: TRBV3-1/TRBV3-2
j_gene: TRBJ2-7
len: 13
d_gene: .

CDR3aa: CASSYRGGQQQYF
CDR3nt: TGTGCCAGCAGTTATAGGGGAGGACAGCAGCAGTACTTC
abundance: .
v_gene: TRBV6-2/TRBV6-3
j_gene: TRBJ2-7
len: 13
d_gene: .

CDR3aa: CASSLDPTDTQYF
CDR3nt: TGTGCCAGCAGCTTGGACCCTACAGATACGCAGTATTTT
abundance: .
v_gene: TRBV5-4
j_gene: TRBJ2-3
len: 13
d_gene: .

CDR3aa: CASSSPGQGSGYTF
CDR3nt: TGTGCCAGCAGCTCCCCGGGACAGGGCTCTGGCTACACCTTC
abundance: .
v_gene: TRBV3-1/TRBV3-2
j_gene: TRBJ1-2
len: 14
d_gene: TRBD1

CDR3aa: CASIRTSGLREQYF
CDR3nt: TGTGCCAGCATCCGGACTAGCGGGCTTCGGGAGCAGTACTTC
abundance: .
v_gene: TRBV2
j_gene: TRBJ2-7
len: 14
d_gene: TRBD2

CDR3aa: CASSLGATGFSGNTIYF
CDR3nt: TGTGCCAGCAGCTTAGGGGCAACAGGGTTCTCTGGAAACACCATATATTTT
abundance: .
v_gene: TRBV7-6
j_gene: TRBJ1-3
len: 17
d_gene: .

CDR3aa: CASSQAGTGSYEQYF
CDR3nt: TGTGCCAGCAGCCAAGCCGGGACAGGGTCCTACGAGCAGTACTTC
abundance: .
v_gene: TRBV4-2
j_gene: TRBJ2-7
len: 15
d_gene: TRBD1

CDR3aa: CASSVDSGNTIYF
CDR3nt: TGTGCCAGCAGCGTAGACTCTGGAAACACCATATATTTT
abundance: .
v_gene: TRBV9
j_gene: TRBJ1-3
len: 13
d_gene: .

CDR3aa: CASSFPDRPYGYTF
CDR3nt: TGTGCCAGCAGTTTCCCCGACAGGCCCTATGGCTACACCTTC
abundance: .
v_gene: TRBV28
j_gene: TRBJ1-2
len: 14
d_gene: .

CDR3aa: CASSLPGGPRTGELFF
CDR3nt: TGTGCCAGCAGCTTACCCGGAGGGCCTAGGACCGGGGAGCTGTTTTTT
abundance: once
v_gene: TRBV7-2
j_gene: TRBJ2-2
len: 16
d_gene: .

CDR3aa: CASSFKASTDTQYF
CDR3nt: TGTGCCAGCAGCTTCAAGGCTAGCACAGATACGCAGTATTTT
abundance: .
v_gene: TRBV6-4
j_gene: TRBJ2-3
len: 14
d_gene: .

CDR3aa: CASSQASSGNTIYF
CDR3nt: TGCGCCAGCAGCCAAGCTAGCTCTGGAAACACCATATATTTT
abundance: .
v_gene: TRBV4-1
j_gene: TRBJ1-3
len: 14
d_gene: .

CDR3aa: CASGPGTTADIQYF
CDR3nt: TGCGCCAGCGGTCCCGGGACGACAGCAGACATTCAGTACTTC
abundance: .
v_gene: TRBV5-1
j_gene: TRBJ2-4
len: 14
d_gene: .

CDR3aa: CASSQLKGGYTF
CDR3nt: TGTGCCAGCAGCCAGTTAAAAGGTGGCTACACCTTC
abundance: .
v_gene: TRBV3-1/TRBV3-2
j_gene: TRBJ1-2
len: 12
d_gene: .

CDR3aa: CASSLSGTRTYEQYF
CDR3nt: TGCGCCAGCAGCTTAAGTGGAACCCGAACCTACGAGCAGTACTTC
abundance: .
v_gene: TRBV5-1
j_gene: TRBJ2-7
len: 15
d_gene: .

CDR3aa: CASSGGDLYEQYF
CDR3nt: TGTGCCAGCAGCGGTGGGGACCTTTACGAGCAGTACTTC
abundance: .
v_gene: TRBV11-2
j_gene: TRBJ2-7
len: 13
d_gene: .

CDR3aa: CASRWTGGHQPQHF
CDR3nt: TGTGCCAGCAGGTGGACAGGGGGCCATCAGCCCCAGCATTTT
abundance: .
v_gene: TRBV27
j_gene: TRBJ1-5
len: 14
d_gene: TRBD1

CDR3aa: CASSPSSTGPSTDTQYF
CDR3nt: TGTGCCAGCAGCCCGTCGTCGACAGGACCTAGCACAGATACGCAGTATTTT
abundance: .
v_gene: TRBV13
j_gene: TRBJ2-3
len: 17
d_gene: .

CDR3aa: CASSDTGGNTEAFF
CDR3nt: TGTGCCAGCAGCGATACAGGGGGCAACACTGAAGCTTTCTTT
abundance: .
v_gene: TRBV7-3
j_gene: TRBJ1-1
len: 14
d_gene: TRBD1

CDR3aa: CASSVSVTAVDGYTF
CDR3nt: TGTGCCAGCAGCGTATCCGTTACCGCGGTGGATGGCTACACCTTC
abundance: .
v_gene: TRBV9
j_gene: TRBJ1-2
len: 15
d_gene: .

CDR3aa: CASSYWTGPNQPQHF
CDR3nt: TGCGCCAGCAGCTACTGGACAGGCCCAAATCAGCCCCAGCATTTT
abundance: .
v_gene: TRBV4-1
j_gene: TRBJ1-5
len: 15
d_gene: TRBD1

CDR3aa: CASSIAAGAGFWNTEAFF
CDR3nt: TGTGCCAGTAGTATAGCGGCGGGGGCGGGGTTTTGGAACACTGAAGCTTTCTTT
abundance: .
v_gene: TRBV19
j_gene: TRBJ1-1
len: 18
d_gene: .

CDR3aa: CASSVGSGSYEQYF
CDR3nt: TGTGCCAGCAGCGTAGGGAGTGGGTCCTACGAGCAGTACTTC
abundance: .
v_gene: TRBV9
j_gene: TRBJ2-7
len: 14
d_gene: .

CDR3aa: CASSSTGAVDTQYF
CDR3nt: TGTGCCAGCAGCTCCACGGGAGCTGTAGATACGCAGTATTTT
abundance: .
v_gene: TRBV7-3
j_gene: TRBJ2-3
len: 14
d_gene: .